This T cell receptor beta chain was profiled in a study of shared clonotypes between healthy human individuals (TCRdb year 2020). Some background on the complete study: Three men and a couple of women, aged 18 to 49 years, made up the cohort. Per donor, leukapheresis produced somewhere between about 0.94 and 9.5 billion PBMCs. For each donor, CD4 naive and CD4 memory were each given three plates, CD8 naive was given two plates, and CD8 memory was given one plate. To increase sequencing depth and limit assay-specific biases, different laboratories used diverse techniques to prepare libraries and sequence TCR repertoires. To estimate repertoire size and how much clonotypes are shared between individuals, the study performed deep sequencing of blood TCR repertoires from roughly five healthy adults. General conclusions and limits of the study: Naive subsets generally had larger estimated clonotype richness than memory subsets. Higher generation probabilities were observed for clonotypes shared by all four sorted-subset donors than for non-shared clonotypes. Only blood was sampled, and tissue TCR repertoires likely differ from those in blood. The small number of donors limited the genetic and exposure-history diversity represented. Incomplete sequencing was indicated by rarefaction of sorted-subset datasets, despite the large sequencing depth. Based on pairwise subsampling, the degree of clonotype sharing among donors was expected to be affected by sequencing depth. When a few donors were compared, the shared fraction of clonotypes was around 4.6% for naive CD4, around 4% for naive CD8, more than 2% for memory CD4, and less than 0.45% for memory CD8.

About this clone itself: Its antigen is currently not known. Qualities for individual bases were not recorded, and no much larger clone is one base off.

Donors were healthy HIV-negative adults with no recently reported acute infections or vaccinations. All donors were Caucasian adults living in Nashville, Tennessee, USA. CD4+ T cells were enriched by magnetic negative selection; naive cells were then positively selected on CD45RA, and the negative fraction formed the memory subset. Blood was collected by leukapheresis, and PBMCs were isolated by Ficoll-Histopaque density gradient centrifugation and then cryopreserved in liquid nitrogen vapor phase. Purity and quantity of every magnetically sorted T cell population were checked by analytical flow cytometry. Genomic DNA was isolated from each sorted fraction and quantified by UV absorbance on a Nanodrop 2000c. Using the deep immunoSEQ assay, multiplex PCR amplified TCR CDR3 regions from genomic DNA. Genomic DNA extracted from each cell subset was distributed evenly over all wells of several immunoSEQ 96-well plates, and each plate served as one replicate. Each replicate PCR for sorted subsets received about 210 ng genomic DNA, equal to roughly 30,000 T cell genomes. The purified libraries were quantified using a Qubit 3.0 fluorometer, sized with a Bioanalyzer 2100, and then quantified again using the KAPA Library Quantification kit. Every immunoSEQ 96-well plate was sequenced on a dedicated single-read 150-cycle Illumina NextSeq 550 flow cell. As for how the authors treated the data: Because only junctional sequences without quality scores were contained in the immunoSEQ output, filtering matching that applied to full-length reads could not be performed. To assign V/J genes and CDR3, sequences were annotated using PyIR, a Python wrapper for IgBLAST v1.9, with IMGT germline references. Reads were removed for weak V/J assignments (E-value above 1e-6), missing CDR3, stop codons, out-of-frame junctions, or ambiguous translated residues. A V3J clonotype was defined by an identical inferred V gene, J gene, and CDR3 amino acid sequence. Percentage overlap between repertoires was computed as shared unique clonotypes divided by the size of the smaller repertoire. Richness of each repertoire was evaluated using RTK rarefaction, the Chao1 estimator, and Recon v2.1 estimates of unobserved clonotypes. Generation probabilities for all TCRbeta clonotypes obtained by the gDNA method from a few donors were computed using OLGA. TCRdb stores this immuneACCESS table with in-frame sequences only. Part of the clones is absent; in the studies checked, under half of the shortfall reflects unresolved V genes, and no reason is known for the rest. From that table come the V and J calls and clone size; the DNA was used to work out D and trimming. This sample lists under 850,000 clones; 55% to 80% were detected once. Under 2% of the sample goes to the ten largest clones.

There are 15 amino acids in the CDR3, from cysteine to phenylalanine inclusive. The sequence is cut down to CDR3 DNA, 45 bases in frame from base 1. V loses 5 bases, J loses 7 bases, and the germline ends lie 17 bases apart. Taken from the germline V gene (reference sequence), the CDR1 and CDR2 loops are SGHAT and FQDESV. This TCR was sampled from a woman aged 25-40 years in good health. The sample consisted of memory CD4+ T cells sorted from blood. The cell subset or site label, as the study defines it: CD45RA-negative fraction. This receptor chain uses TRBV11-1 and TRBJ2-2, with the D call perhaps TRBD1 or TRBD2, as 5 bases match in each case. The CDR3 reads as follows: CASSGPWGISGELFF. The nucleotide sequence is TGTGCCAGCAGCGGGCCCTGGGGGATCAGCGGGGAGCTGTTTTTT.